This entry is about one T cell receptor beta chain. Its antigen is as yet unknown. This sample stems from a study of vaccination effects on CD4 cells after COVID-19. Per germline, CDR1 LNHDA and CDR2 SQIVND (reference sequence). The junction had 2 bases not matched to a gene; V was cut back by 8 bases and J by 2 bases. This CDR3 comprises 12 residues. Profiling relied on immunoSEQ multiplex PCR, and the TCRdb table lists in-frame clones only, not all of them. The data hold about 43,000 clones, with 70% to 80% observed a single time. After expansion with viral peptide pools in the ViraFEST assay, antigen-specific CD4+ T cells were sequenced. Cultured cells yielded isolated CD4+ T cells after 10 to 11 days. Absence of prior SARS-CoV-2 infection characterized the vaccine recipients, who showed negative nucleocapsid antibodies. Cultures of roughly 2 million PBMC per well contained approximately 9.6 IU/ml IL-2 plus 10 ug/ml peptides. Replacing half the medium with IL-2 medium was done on days 3 and 7.

Study observations and caveats: In vaccinees who were healthy, merely 1 out of 255 vaccine-induced clones cross-reacted with common cold coronaviruses. By a late point after vaccination, infection- and vaccine-induced clones had shrunk markedly through clonal contraction.

The source is a human donor who received a COVID-19 vaccine. Sequencing used CD4+ T cells from PBMCs cultured with SARS-CoV-2 spike peptides, obtained before COVID-19 vaccination. The chain uses TRBV19 and TRBJ1-2; 7 positions agree with TRBD1. CDR3 protein: CASQQGNYGYTF. CDR3 DNA: TGTGCCAGTCAACAGGGGAACTATGGCTACACCTTC.